The 27 T cell receptor beta chains given below trace back to one sample, sequenced in a study of T cells after yellow fever vaccination. TCRdb redid the calling of the 5' RACE reads with MiXCR, one entry per CDR3 protein. The sample lists more than 350,000 distinct CDR3 sequences, under 14% occurring once. Material: PBMCs, obtained on the day of the first yellow fever vaccination. Receptors were obtained from a man aged 18-30 years who received the YFV17D yellow fever vaccine.

J is TRBJ2-3 and V is TRBV12-3 or TRBV12-4, with 10 bases matching TRBD2. The CDR3 loop spans 16 amino acids. V trimming: 6 bases; J trimming: 6 bases; junction bases outside the gene matches: 12. CDR3 residues: CASRPKDRTSGDTQYF. The CDR3 DNA reads as TGTGCCAGCAGGCCTAAAGATAGGACTAGCGGCGATACGCAGTATTTT.

A remark on this clonotype: One end of the junction is discordant with germline, which a read error may explain. The V gene is TRBV7-8, the J gene TRBJ2-3; 7 nucleotides align to TRBD1. Germline V CDR1 and CDR2: SGHVS, FQNEAQ. The CDR3 is made up of 14 amino acids. Here the CDR3 reads CASSQGQGVDTLYF. CDR3 coding DNA: TGTGCCAGCAGCCAAGGCCAGGGGGTAGATACGCTGTATTTT.

The sample holds a few counts of this clonotype. The chain recombines TRBV27 with TRBJ2-5, with 7 bases that match TRBD1. Trimming removed 5 bases from V and 0 bases from J; junction bases left unmatched: 9. This CDR3 has 16 amino acids. CDR1 and CDR2 from the germline V gene are MNHEY and SMNVEV (reference sequence). The CDR3 loop is CASSTADRRYQETQYF. The CDR3, as DNA: TGTGCCAGCAGTACCGCGGACAGGCGGTACCAAGAGACCCAGTACTTC.

This clonotype was seen a few times. The gene calls are TRBV18 and TRBJ2-3; 11 nucleotides match TRBD2. The germline V gene encodes CDR1 KGHSH and CDR2 LQKENI. V lost 3 bases, J lost 2 bases, and 7 bases stayed unmatched. CDR3 length equals 17 residues. The CDR3 protein is CASSPSGGDPLTDTQYF. The CDR3 DNA reads TGTGCCAGCTCACCTAGCGGGGGGGATCCTCTCACAGATACGCAGTATTTT.

This chain uses TRBV4-2 with TRBJ1-2; the D gene is possibly TRBD1 (5 bases). V lost 0 bases, J lost 6 bases, and 11 bases lay in between. Germline CDR1 is LGHNA and CDR2 is YNFKEQ. This CDR3 region has 14 residues. As DNA, the CDR3 is TGTGCCAGCAGCCAAGAATTCCAGGGCCATGGCTACACCTTC. As protein: CASSQEFQGHGYTF.

As regards this clonotype: The junction and the germline gene differ at one end; a read error may be behind it. V usage is TRBV20-1 and J usage is TRBJ2-5; 14 nucleotides match TRBD2. From germline, CDR1 is DFQATT and CDR2 SNEGSKA (reference sequence). The CDR3 extends over 18 amino acids. The CDR3 nucleotides read TGCTGTGCTAGACTTCCCAGACTAGCGGGGGGGCCGGAGGAGAGCCAGTACTTC. This sequence encodes CCARLPRLAGGPEESQYF.

This clonotype was counted a few times. The chain links TRBV5-6 to TRBJ1-1; unclear D gene. Trimming left V 4 bases short and J 8 bases short, with 9 bases between. Germline V gene lookup returns CDR1 SGHDT and CDR2 YYEEEE. This CDR3 spans 11 amino acids. This CDR3 is CASSIGLEAFF. Here the CDR3 DNA reads TGTGCCAGCAGCATCGGACTAGAAGCTTTCTTT.

This clonotype was picked up a small number of times. V is TRBV7-8 and J is TRBJ2-5; D remains ambiguous. Deletions cut 5 bases from V and 2 bases from J, with 9 bases between. Germline-derived CDR1 and CDR2 are SGHVS and FQNEAQ. The CDR3 spans 13 residues. As DNA, the CDR3 is TGTGCCAGCAGCCGAACCCATCAAGAGACCCAGTACTTC. This gives the protein CASSRTHQETQYF.

The gene calls are TRBV5-1 and TRBJ2-6, with D perhaps TRBD2 (6 bases). This CDR3 has 15 residues. Trimming removed 4 bases at V and 4 bases at J, with 12 bases between. The germline gives CDR1 SGHRS, CDR2 YFSETQ. The CDR3 coding sequence is TGCGCCAGCAGCCGGCGGGGCCCCGGGGCCAACGTCCTGACTTTC. It codes for CASSRRGPGANVLTF.

Regarding this clonotype: Since a much larger clone is just one base distant, this may be a read error. The CDR3 region is CASGYADEQYF. For the CDR3, the DNA is TGTGCCAGCGGTTACGCCGACGAGCAGTACTTC. The genes are TRBV6-2 or TRBV6-3 and TRBJ2-7, with no clear D. Germline CDR1 MNHEY, CDR2 SVGEGT. CDR3 length: 11 amino acids.

The V gene is TRBV6-1, the J gene TRBJ1-2; TRBD1 matches 7 bases. This CDR3 is built from 14 residues. Germline loops: CDR1 MNHNS, CDR2 SASEGT. Unmatched junction bases numbered 8, after V lost 6 bases and J lost 4 bases. The CDR3 reads CASSRYRGSYGYTF. The CDR3 DNA is TGTGCCAGCAGCCGATACAGGGGTAGCTATGGCTACACCTTC.

The chain uses TRBV9 and TRBJ2-3; 8 nucleotides match TRBD2. The CDR3 sequence is 15 residues long. Germline V CDR1 and CDR2: SGDLS, YYNGEE. After removal of 0 bases from V and 4 bases from J, the junction contained 4 bases not matched to a gene. The DNA for the CDR3 is TGTGCCAGCAGCGTAGCCCCACTAGCGGCAGATACGCAGTATTTT. Encoded protein: CASSVAPLAADTQYF.

The rearrangement uses TRBV4-1 and TRBJ2-4; the D is unclear. Trimming cost V 1 base and J 3 bases, with 7 bases left between them. Germline values: CDR1 MGHRA, CDR2 YSYEKL. The CDR3 spans 14 residues. CDR3 DNA sequence: TGCGCCAGCAGCCAAGTACAGAACAAAAACATTCAGTACTTC. This gives the protein CASSQVQNKNIQYF.

There are a few counts of this clonotype. The chain links TRBV27 to TRBJ2-1; D is uncertain. The CDR3 extends over 15 amino acids. The germline V gene encodes CDR1 MNHEY and CDR2 SMNVEV (reference sequence). The V end was cut by 2 bases, the J end by 3 bases, with 11 bases between. CDR3 DNA: TGTGCCAGCAGTTTAATGTCGGTCAGCTACAATGAGCAGTTCTTC. It encodes CASSLMSVSYNEQFF.

This clonotype was seen repeatedly, ten times or more. The chain couples TRBV29-1 to TRBJ2-1; possibly TRBD2 for D (7 bases). The CDR3 loop spans 15 amino acids. In germline, CDR1 is SQVTM, CDR2 ANQGSEA. Trimming removed 5 bases from V and 4 bases from J, with 18 bases in between. The CDR3 DNA sequence: TGCAGCGTTAACCCCCCCGGGGGGCAATACAATGAGCAGTTCTTC. Translation gives CSVNPPGGQYNEQFF.

This clonotype has ten or more counts. The chain is built from TRBV6-1 and TRBJ2-7; TRBD2 matches at 7 bases. This CDR3 has 16 amino acids. The junction had 14 bases not matched to a gene; V was cut back by 8 bases and J by 1 base. Germline CDR1 reads MNHNS; CDR2 reads SASEGT. Here the CDR3 reads CASRPSLGGGSYEQYF. The CDR3 region has the DNA TGTGCCAGCCGCCCCTCCCTTGGGGGGGGATCCTACGAGCAGTACTTC.

This clonotype was counted only a few times. J is TRBJ1-1 and V is TRBV2, with D tentatively TRBD1 (6 bases). Germline V gene data show CDR1 as SNHLY and CDR2 as FYNNEI. Trimming stripped 6 bases from V and 0 bases from J, with 14 bases between. The CDR3 covers 15 residues. CDR3 DNA sequence: TGTGCCAGCAGGGTGACAGGAACCCTGAACACTGAAGCTTTCTTT. Translating it yields CASRVTGTLNTEAFF.

The gene calls are TRBV7-3 and TRBJ2-2; D call uncertain. In germline, CDR1 is SGHTA, CDR2 FQGTGA. Trimming took 6 bases from V and 6 from J, leaving 8 bases between them. There are 12 residues in the CDR3. The CDR3 here is CASRTGPGELFF. CDR3 coding DNA: TGTGCCAGCAGGACGGGTCCCGGGGAGCTGTTTTTT. Based on the CDR3 plus reference TRBV7-3 and TRBJ2-2, the full variable domain is GAGVSQTPSNKVTEKGKYVELRCDPISGHTALYWYRQSLGQGPEFLIYFQGTGAADDSGLPNDRFFAVRPEGSVSTLKIQRTERGDSAVYLCASRTGPGELFFGEGSRLTVL.

The genes are TRBV27 and TRBJ1-2; 8 bases line up with TRBD1. J lost 8 bases, V lost 5 bases, and 13 bases had no gene match. Germline V lookup: CDR1 MNHEY, CDR2 SMNVEV (reference sequence). The CDR3 length is 15 residues. CDR3 protein: CASSPGDRTGRGYTF. In nucleotides, the CDR3 is TGTGCCAGCAGTCCCGGGGACAGGACCGGGAGGGGCTACACCTTC.

This clonotype was seen repeatedly, ten times or more. The chain is built from TRBV7-9 and TRBJ2-1; 9 bases match TRBD1. This CDR3 region has 14 residues. Germline loops: CDR1 SEHNR, CDR2 FQNEAQ (reference sequence). After removal of 4 bases from V and 7 bases from J, the junction contained 5 bases not matched to a gene. CDR3 coding DNA: TGTGCCAGCAGCTACAGGGGGCATGATAATGAGCAGTTCTTC. It is translated as CASSYRGHDNEQFF.

This clonotype has more than one count but fewer than ten. The genes are TRBV11-2 and TRBJ2-1; TRBD2 matches 12 bases. Germline loops: CDR1 SGHAT, CDR2 FQNNGV. The J segment lost 8 bases and the V segment lost 6 bases, leaving 2 bases of the junction unmatched. The CDR3 is 13 residues long. CDR3 sequence: CASRRLAGDEQFF. The DNA of the CDR3 is TGTGCCAGCAGAAGACTAGCGGGGGATGAGCAGTTCTTC.

This clonotype was counted only a few times. The V call is TRBV5-1, the J call TRBJ2-2; D remains unclear. V was cut by 5 bases and J by 6 bases, with 8 bases left in between. Germline V gives CDR1 SGHRS, CDR2 YFSETQ. The CDR3 length is 12 residues. CDR3 nucleotide sequence: TGCGCCAGCAGTTTTACACCCGGGGAGCTGTTTTTT. Translating gives CASSFTPGELFF.

This chain links TRBV7-6 with TRBJ1-1, with 8 positions matching TRBD1. This CDR3 region has 15 residues. V lost 0 bases, J lost 4 bases, and 4 bases stayed unmatched. The germline V gene encodes CDR1 SGHVS and CDR2 FNYEAQ. CDR3 residues: CASSLADRGGTEAFF. The CDR3 DNA reads as TGTGCCAGCAGCTTAGCCGACAGGGGTGGCACTGAAGCTTTCTTT.

This clonotype has only a few counts. The rearrangement joins TRBV7-2 to TRBJ2-7; D ambiguous. Germline assignment: CDR1 SGHTA and CDR2 FQGNSA. This CDR3 spans 17 amino acids. V lost 3 bases, J lost 0 bases, and 18 bases lay in between. CDR3: CASSLDGSKHSSYEQYF. In nucleotides, the CDR3 is TGTGCCAGCAGCTTGGACGGCTCGAAACATAGCTCCTACGAGCAGTACTTC.

This clonotype was recorded at least ten times. V usage is TRBV7-2 and J usage is TRBJ2-1; D call uncertain. The CDR3 contains 14 residues. V lost 1 base to trimming and J lost 5 bases, with 9 bases between them. Germline loops: CDR1 SGHTA, CDR2 FQGNSA. The CDR3 here is CASSLVSRHNEQFF. In DNA, the CDR3 is TGTGCCAGCAGCTTAGTCTCCAGACACAATGAGCAGTTCTTC.

The rearrangement joins TRBV7-2 to TRBJ2-3; D is undetermined. In germline, CDR1 is SGHTA, CDR2 FQGNSA. The CDR3 extends over 14 amino acids. V was cut by 4 bases and J by 2 bases, with 10 bases left in between. This CDR3 is CASSSGPFTDTQYF. CDR3 nucleotide sequence: TGTGCCAGCAGCTCCGGACCATTCACAGATACGCAGTATTTT.

CDR3: CSARPGFSLNTDTQYF. In DNA, the CDR3 is TGCAGTGCTAGGCCAGGTTTCAGTCTGAACACAGATACGCAGTATTTT. The rearrangement links TRBV20-1 to TRBJ2-3; D unresolved. This CDR3 contains 16 residues. Trimming pared 3 bases from V and 2 bases from J, leaving 18 bases between. CDR1 is DFQATT and CDR2 is SNEGSKA in the germline V gene (reference sequence).